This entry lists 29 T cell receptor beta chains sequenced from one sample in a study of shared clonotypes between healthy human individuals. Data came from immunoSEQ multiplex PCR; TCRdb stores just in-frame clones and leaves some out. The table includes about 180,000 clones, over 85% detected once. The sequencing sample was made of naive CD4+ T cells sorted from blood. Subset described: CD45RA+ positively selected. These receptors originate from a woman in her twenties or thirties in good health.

CDR3 sequence (DNA): TGTGCCAGCAGCTTAAACTCGGCATATGGCTACACCTTC. Amino acids: CASSLNSAYGYTF. The rearrangement uses TRBV11-2 and TRBJ1-2; D remains ambiguous. Per the germline V gene, CDR1 is SGHAT and CDR2 is FQNNGV. CDR3 length equals 13 residues. Between the trimmed V and J ends, which lost 2 bases and 5 bases, there was a span of 9 bases.

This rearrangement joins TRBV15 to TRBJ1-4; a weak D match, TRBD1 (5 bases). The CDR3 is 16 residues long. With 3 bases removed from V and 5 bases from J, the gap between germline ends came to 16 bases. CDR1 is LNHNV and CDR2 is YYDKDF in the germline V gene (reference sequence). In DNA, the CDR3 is TGTGCCACCAGCAGGGGCCTAGGGGCTAACAATGAAAAACTGTTTTTT. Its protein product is CATSRGLGANNEKLFF.

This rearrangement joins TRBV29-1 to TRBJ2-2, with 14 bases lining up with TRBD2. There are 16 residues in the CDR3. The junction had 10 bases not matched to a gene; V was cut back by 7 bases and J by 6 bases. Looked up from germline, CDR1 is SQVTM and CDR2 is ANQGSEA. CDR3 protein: CSATRGLAGESGELFF. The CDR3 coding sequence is TGCAGCGCAACAAGGGGACTAGCGGGAGAGTCCGGGGAGCTGTTTTTT.

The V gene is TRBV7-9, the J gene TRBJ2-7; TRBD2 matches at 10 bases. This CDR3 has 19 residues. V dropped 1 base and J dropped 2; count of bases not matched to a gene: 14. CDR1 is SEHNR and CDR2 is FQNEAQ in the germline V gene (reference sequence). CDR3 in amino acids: CASSLEQSLAGVSTYEQYF. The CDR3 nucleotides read TGTGCCAGCAGCTTAGAACAAAGTCTAGCGGGAGTGAGTACCTACGAGCAGTACTTC.

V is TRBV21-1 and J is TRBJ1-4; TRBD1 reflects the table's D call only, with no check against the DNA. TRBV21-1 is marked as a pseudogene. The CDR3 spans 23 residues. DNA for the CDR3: TGTGCCAGCAGCAAAATCCCCCACCCAATCCCGGGACAAGGGCCTAACTACGGTGAAAAACTGTTTTTT. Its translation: CASSKIPHPIPGQGPNYGEKLFF.

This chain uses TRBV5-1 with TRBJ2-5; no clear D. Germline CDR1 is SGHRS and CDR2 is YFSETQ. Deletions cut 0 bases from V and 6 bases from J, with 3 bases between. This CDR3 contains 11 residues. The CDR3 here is CASSLEQTQYF. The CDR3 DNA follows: TGCGCCAGCAGCTTGGAGCAGACCCAGTACTTC.

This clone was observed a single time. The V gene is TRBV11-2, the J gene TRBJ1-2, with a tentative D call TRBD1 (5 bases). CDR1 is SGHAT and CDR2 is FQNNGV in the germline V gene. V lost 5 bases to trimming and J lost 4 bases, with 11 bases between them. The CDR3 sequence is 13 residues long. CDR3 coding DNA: TGTGCCAGCAGCCGGGGGGTTTCCTATGGCTACACCTTC. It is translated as CASSRGVSYGYTF.

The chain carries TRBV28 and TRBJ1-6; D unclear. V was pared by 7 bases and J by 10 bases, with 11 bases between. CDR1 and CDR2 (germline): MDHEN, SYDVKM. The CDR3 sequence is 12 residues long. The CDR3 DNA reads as TGTGCCAGCAAAATACCCCAATCACCCCTCCACTTT. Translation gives CASKIPQSPLHF.

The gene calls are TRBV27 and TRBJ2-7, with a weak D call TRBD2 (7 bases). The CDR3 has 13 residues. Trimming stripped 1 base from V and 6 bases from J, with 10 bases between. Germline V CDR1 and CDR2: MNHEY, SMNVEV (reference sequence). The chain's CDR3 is CASSLWEGGEQYF. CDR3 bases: TGTGCCAGCAGTTTATGGGAGGGGGGCGAGCAGTACTTC.

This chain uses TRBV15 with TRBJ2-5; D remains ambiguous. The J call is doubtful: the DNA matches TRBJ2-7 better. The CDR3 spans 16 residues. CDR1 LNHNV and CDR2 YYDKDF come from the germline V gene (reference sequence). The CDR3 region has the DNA TGTGCCACCAGCAGAGATACCACTCTCTACTCCTACGAGCAGTACTTC. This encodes CATSRDTTLYSYEQYF.

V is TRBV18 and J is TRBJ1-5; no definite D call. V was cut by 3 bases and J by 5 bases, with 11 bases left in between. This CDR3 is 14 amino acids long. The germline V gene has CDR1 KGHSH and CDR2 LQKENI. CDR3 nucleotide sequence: TGTGCCAGCTCACCTACCGTAGAAGATCAGCCCCAGCATTTT. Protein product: CASSPTVEDQPQHF.

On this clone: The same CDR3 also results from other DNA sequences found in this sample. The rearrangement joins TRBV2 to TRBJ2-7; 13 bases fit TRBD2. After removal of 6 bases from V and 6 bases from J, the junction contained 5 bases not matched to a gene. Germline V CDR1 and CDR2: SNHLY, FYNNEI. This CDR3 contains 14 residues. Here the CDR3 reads CASRRTSGRAEQYF. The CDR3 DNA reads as TGTGCCAGCAGAAGGACTAGCGGGAGAGCCGAGCAGTACTTC.

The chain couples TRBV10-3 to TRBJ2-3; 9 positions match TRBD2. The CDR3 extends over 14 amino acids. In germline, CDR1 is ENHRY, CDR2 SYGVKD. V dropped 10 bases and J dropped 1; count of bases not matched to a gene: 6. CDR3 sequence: CATIAGAGTDTQYF. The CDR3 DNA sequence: TGTGCCACCATAGCGGGAGCAGGCACAGATACGCAGTATTTT.

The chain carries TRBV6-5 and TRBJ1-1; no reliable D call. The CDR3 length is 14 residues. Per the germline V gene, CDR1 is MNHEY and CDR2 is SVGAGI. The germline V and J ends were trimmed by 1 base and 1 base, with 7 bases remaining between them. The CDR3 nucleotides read TGTGCCAGCAGTTACTTTCGGGGGAACACTGAAGCTTTCTTT. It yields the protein CASSYFRGNTEAFF.

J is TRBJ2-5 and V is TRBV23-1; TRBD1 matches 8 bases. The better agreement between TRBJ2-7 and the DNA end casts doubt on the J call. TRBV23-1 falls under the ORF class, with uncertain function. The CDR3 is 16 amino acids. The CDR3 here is CASSHRRQGRFYEQYF. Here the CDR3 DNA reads TGCGCCAGCAGTCATCGGAGACAGGGGAGATTTTACGAGCAGTACTTC.

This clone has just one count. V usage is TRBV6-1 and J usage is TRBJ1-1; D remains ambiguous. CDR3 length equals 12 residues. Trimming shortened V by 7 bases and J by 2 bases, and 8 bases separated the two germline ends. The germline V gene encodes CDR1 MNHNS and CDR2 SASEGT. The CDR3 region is CASNFINTEAFF. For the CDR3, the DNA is TGTGCCAGCAATTTTATCAACACTGAAGCTTTCTTT.

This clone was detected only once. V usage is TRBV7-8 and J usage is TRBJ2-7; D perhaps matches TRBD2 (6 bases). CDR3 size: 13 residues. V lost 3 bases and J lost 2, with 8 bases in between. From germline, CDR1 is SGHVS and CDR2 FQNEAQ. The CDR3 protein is CASSFERAYEQYF. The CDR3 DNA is TGTGCCAGCAGCTTCGAGCGGGCCTACGAGCAGTACTTC.

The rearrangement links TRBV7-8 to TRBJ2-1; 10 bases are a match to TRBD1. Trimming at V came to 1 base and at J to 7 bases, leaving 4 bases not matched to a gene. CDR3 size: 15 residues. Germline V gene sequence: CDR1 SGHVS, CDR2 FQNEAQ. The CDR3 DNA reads TGTGCCAGCAGCTTAGTGGGACAGGGGACAAATGAGCAGTTCTTC. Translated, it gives CASSLVGQGTNEQFF.

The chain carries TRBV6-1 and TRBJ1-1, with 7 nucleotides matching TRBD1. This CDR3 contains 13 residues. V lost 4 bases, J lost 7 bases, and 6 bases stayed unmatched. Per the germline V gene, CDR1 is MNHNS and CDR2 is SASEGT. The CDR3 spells CASSGQGEGEAFF. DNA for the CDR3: TGTGCCAGCAGTGGCCAGGGGGAGGGTGAAGCTTTCTTT.

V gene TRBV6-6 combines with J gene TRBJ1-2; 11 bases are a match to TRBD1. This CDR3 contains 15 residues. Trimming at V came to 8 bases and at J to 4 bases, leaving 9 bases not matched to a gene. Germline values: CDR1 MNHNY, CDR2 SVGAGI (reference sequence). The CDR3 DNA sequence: TGTGCCAGCTTCCCCGGGACAGGGGGGGTCTATGGCTACACCTTC. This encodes CASFPGTGGVYGYTF.

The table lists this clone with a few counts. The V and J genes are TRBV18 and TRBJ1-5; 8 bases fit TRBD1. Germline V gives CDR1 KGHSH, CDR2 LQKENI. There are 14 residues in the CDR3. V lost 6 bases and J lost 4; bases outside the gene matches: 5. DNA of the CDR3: TGTGCCAGCTCTCCGGACAGGGAAAATCAGCCCCAGCATTTT. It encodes CASSPDRENQPQHF.

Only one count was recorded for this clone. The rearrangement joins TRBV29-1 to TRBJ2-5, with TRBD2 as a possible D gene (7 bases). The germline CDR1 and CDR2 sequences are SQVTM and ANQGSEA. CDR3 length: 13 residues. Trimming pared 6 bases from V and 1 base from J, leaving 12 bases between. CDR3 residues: CSVGGGSQETQYF. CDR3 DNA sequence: TGCAGCGTGGGAGGGGGGAGCCAAGAGACCCAGTACTTC.

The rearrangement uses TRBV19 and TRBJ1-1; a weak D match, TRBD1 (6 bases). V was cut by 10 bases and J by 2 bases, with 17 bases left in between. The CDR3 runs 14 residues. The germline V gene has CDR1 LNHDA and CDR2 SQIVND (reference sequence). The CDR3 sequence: CATKPTGINTEAFF. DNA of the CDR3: TGTGCCACAAAACCCACAGGGATCAACACTGAAGCTTTCTTT.

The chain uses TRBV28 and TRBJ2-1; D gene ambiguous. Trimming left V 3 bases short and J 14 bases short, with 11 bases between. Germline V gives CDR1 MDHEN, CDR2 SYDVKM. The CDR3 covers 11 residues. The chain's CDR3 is CASSFMAFEFF. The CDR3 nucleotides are TGTGCCAGCAGTTTTATGGCTTTCGAGTTCTTC.

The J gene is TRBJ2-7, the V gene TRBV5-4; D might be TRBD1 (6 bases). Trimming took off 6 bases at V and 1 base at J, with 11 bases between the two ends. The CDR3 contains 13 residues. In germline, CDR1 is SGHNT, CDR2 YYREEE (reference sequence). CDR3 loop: CASTQGGSYEQYF. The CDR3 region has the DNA TGTGCCAGCACACAAGGGGGATCCTACGAGCAGTACTTC.

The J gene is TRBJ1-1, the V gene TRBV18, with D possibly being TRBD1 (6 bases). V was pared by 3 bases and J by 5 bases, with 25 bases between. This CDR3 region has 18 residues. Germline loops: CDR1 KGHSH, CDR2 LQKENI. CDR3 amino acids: CASSPLPPGQLLGTEAFF. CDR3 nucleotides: TGTGCCAGCTCACCTTTACCCCCAGGACAGCTCCTGGGGACTGAAGCTTTCTTT. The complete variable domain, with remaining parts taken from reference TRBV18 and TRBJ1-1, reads NAGVMQNPRHLVRRRGQEARLRCSPMKGHSHVYWYRQLPEEGLKFMVYLQKENIIDESGMPKERFSAEFPKEGPSILRIQQVVRGDSAAYFCASSPLPPGQLLGTEAFFGQGTRLTVV.

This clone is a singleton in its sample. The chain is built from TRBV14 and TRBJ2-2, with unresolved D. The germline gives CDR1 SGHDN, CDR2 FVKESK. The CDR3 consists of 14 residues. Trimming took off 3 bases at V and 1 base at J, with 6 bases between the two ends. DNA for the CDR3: TGTGCCAGCAGCCAGGTGGAGAACACCGGGGAGCTGTTTTTT. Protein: CASSQVENTGELFF.

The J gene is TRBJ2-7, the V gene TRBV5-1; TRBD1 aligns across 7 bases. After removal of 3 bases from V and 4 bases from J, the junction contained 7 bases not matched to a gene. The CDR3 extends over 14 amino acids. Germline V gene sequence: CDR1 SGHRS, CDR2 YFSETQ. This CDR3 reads CASSSDSTGYEQYF. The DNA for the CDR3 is TGCGCCAGCAGCTCTGACTCGACAGGGTACGAGCAGTACTTC.

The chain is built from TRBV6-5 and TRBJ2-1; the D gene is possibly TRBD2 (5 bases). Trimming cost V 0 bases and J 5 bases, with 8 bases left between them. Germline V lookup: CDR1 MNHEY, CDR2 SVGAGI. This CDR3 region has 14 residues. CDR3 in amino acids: CASSYSPGNNEQFF. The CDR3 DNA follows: TGTGCCAGCAGTTACTCTCCGGGAAACAATGAGCAGTTCTTC.